What follows are 6 T cell receptor beta chains derived from one specimen sequenced in a study of cytomegalovirus exposure and HLA in healthy donors. Both 60 Vbeta primers and 13 Jbeta primers went into the PCR. Sequenced by immunoSEQ multiplex PCR; TCRdb stores in-frame clones only, minus some. Among 310,000 or so clones listed, around 90% were seen once. The sequenced sample consisted of PBMCs. The source is a woman aged 18-29 years in good health and CMV-seronegative.

This chain uses TRBV19 with TRBJ1-2; D is uncertain. V was pared by 6 bases and J by 3 bases, with 11 bases between. From germline, CDR1 is LNHDA and CDR2 SQIVND (reference sequence). This CDR3 is 13 amino acids long. CDR3 coding DNA: TGTGCCAGTAGCATAACGAGGGACTATGGCTACACCTTC. Translating gives CASSITRDYGYTF.

The chain is built from TRBV19 and TRBJ2-6; possibly TRBD1 for D (5 bases). The germline V gene has CDR1 LNHDA and CDR2 SQIVND (reference sequence). V lost 4 bases and J lost 1, with 11 bases in between. CDR3 size: 16 residues. As DNA, the CDR3 is TGTGCCAGTAGTAGTTCAGGGTTGTCTGGGGCCAACGTCCTGACTTTC. This encodes CASSSSGLSGANVLTF. The complete variable domain, with remaining parts taken from reference TRBV19 and TRBJ2-6, reads DGGITQSPKYLFRKEGQNVTLSCEQNLNHDAMYWYRQDPGQGLRLIYYSQIVNDFQKGDIAEGYSVSREKKESFPLTVTSAQKNPTAFYLCASSSSGLSGANVLTFGAGSRLTVL.

This rearrangement joins TRBV19 to TRBJ1-5; TRBD1 agrees at 7 bases. CDR1 is LNHDA and CDR2 is SQIVND in the germline V gene (reference sequence). Trimming at V came to 2 bases and at J to 7 bases, leaving 5 bases not matched to a gene. The CDR3 has 14 residues. CDR3 residues: CASSIRDRGQPQHF. CDR3 nucleotide sequence: TGTGCCAGTAGTATAAGGGACAGAGGACAGCCCCAGCATTTT.

The J gene is TRBJ1-2, the V gene TRBV5-1, with TRBD1 matching over 7 bases. V dropped 4 bases and J dropped 3; count of bases not matched to a gene: 6. The CDR3 has 14 residues. The germline V gene has CDR1 SGHRS and CDR2 YFSETQ. The CDR3 coding sequence is TGCGCCAGCAGCCCGGAGGGACAGTACTATGGCTACACCTTC. Translating it yields CASSPEGQYYGYTF.

The genes are TRBV4-2 and TRBJ1-1, with a possible D match to TRBD1 (6 bases). Germline CDR1 is LGHNA and CDR2 is YNFKEQ. Trimming took 5 bases from V and 4 from J, leaving 17 bases between them. The CDR3 is 15 amino acids. The CDR3: CASSRHRDSGTEAFF. CDR3 nucleotide sequence: TGTGCCAGCAGCAGACACAGGGATTCTGGCACTGAAGCTTTCTTT.

J is TRBJ1-6 and V is TRBV5-1; the match to TRBD1 covers 8 bases. The V and J ends lost 0 bases and 7 bases, in that order; junction bases with no gene match: 6. Germline V gene data show CDR1 as SGHRS and CDR2 as YFSETQ. The CDR3 spans 16 residues. CDR3 region: CASSLAAGGSNSPLHF. CDR3 in DNA: TGCGCCAGCAGCTTGGCGGCAGGGGGCTCGAATTCACCCCTCCACTTT.